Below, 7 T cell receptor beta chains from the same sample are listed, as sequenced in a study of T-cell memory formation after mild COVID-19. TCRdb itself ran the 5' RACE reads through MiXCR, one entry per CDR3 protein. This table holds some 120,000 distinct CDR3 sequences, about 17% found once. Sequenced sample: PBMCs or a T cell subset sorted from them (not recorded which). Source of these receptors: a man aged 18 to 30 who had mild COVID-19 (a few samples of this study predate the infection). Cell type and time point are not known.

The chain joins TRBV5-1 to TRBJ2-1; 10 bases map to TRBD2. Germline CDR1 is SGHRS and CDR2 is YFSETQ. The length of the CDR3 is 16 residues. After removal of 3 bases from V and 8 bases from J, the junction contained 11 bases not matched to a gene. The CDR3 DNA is TGCGCCAGCAGCTCTCAGCCCAGCGGGGGGGCGGATGAGCAGTTCTTC. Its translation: CASSSQPSGGADEQFF.

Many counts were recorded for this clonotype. For the CDR3, the DNA is TGTGCCAGCAGCTTAGACGGGGTCTCCTACAATGAGCAGTTCTTC. Its protein product is CASSLDGVSYNEQFF. The chain has TRBV5-5 and TRBJ2-1; possible D gene TRBD2, 5 bases. Trimming shortened V by 2 bases and J by 0 bases, and 9 bases separated the two germline ends. The CDR3 length is 15 residues. CDR1 and CDR2 (germline): SGHKS, YYEKEE (reference sequence).

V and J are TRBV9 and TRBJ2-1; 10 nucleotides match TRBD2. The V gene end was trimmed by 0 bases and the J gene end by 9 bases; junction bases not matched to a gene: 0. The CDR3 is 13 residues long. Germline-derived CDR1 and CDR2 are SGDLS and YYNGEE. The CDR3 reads CASSVVAGGEQFF. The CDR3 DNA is TGTGCCAGCAGCGTAGTAGCGGGGGGTGAGCAGTTCTTC.

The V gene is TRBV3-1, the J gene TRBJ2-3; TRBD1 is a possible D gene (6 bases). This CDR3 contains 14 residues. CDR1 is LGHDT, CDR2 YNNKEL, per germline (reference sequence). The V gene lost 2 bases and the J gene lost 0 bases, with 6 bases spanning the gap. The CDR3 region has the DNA TGTGCCAGCAGCCAAACAGGGAGCACAGATACGCAGTATTTT. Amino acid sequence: CASSQTGSTDTQYF.

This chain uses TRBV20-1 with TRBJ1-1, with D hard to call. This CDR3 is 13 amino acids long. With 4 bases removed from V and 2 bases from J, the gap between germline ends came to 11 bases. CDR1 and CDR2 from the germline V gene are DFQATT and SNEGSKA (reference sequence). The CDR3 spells CSATRAGNTEAFF. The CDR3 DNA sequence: TGCAGTGCTACCCGCGCAGGAAACACTGAAGCTTTCTTT.

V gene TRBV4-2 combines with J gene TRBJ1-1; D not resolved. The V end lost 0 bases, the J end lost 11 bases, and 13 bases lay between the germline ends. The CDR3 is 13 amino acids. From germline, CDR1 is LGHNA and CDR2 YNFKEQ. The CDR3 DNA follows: TGTGCCAGCAGCCAAGATCGGACCACGGGGGCTTTCTTT. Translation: CASSQDRTTGAFF.

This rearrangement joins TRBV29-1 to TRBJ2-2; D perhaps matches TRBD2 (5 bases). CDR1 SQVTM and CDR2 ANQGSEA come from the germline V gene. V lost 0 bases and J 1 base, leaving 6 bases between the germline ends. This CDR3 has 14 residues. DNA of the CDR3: TGCAGCGTTGAAGATGGAGGGAACACCGGGGAGCTGTTTTTT. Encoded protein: CSVEDGGNTGELFF.